These 3 T cell receptor beta chains share one sample of origin, sequenced in a study of blood T cell repertoires in COVID-19. Generated by immunoSEQ multiplex PCR, the TCRdb table keeps only in-frame clones and is missing some. The sample records over 25,000 clones, 70% to 85% being singletons. Sequenced input: peripheral blood. These receptors all come from a human donor in a cohort sampled during active COVID-19.

In its sample, this clone was seen a few times. This sequence joins TRBV4-1 and TRBJ2-3, with no clear D. The CDR3 is made up of 12 amino acids. From germline, CDR1 is MGHRA and CDR2 YSYEKL. Trimming stripped 3 bases from V and 3 bases from J, with 4 bases between. CDR3 sequence reads: CASSHQTDTQYF. For the CDR3, the DNA is TGCGCCAGCAGCCACCAGACAGATACGCAGTATTTT.

This clone was picked up one time. V is TRBV28 and J is TRBJ1-1, with a tentative D call TRBD1 (5 bases). The V end was cut by 6 bases, the J end by 4 bases, with 12 bases between. The CDR3 sequence is 13 residues long. Germline CDR1 MDHEN, CDR2 SYDVKM. CDR3 bases: TGTGCCAGCAGGGGCCGGGGGAGCACTGAAGCTTTCTTT. Protein sequence: CASRGRGSTEAFF. Together with reference TRBV28 and TRBJ1-1, the CDR3 gives the full variable domain: DVKVTQSSRYLVKRTGEKVFLECVQDMDHENMFWYRQDPGLGLRLIYFSYDVKMKEKGDIPEGYSVSREKKERFSLILESASTNQTSMYLCASRGRGSTEAFFGQGTRLTVV.

CDR3 amino acids: CASNRRGNSPLHF. DNA for the CDR3: TGTGCCAGCAATAGACGGGGTAATTCACCCCTCCACTTT. This rearrangement joins TRBV6-5 to TRBJ1-6; no definite D call. The CDR3 consists of 13 residues. V shed 7 bases and J shed 6 bases, with 10 bases lying between them. Germline V gives CDR1 MNHEY, CDR2 SVGAGI.